The 4 T cell receptor beta chains presented below share a single source sample, sequenced in a study of beta chain features in type 1 diabetes. TCRB transcripts that were expressed got sequenced, as all of the isolated RNA had been reverse transcribed. Clones were read by immunoSEQ multiplex PCR, and TCRdb kept only the in-frame ones, dropping some. In the table there are under 450,000 clones, roughly 16% of which are singletons. Specimen: naive CD4+ T cells from blood. The receptors were gathered from a woman younger than 30 in good health.

This clone was seen more than once but under ten times. The gene calls are TRBV29-1 and TRBJ1-1; a weak D match, TRBD1 (5 bases). Between the trimmed V and J ends, which lost 2 bases and 0 bases, there was a span of 10 bases. Germline loops: CDR1 SQVTM, CDR2 ANQGSEA. CDR3 length equals 14 residues. The CDR3 sequence is CSVESGGVNTEAFF. In DNA, the CDR3 is TGCAGCGTTGAATCGGGGGGGGTGAACACTGAAGCTTTCTTT. The variable domain in full, with the rest retrieved from reference TRBV29-1 and TRBJ1-1, is SAVISQKPSRDICQRGTSLTIQCQVDSQVTMMFWYRQQPGQSLTLIATANQGSEATYESGFVIDKFPISRPNLTFSTLTVSNMSPEDSSIYLCSVESGGVNTEAFFGQGTRLTVV.

The chain uses TRBV29-1 and TRBJ1-2, with TRBD1 identical over 11 bases. V trimming: 6 bases; J trimming: 4 bases; junction bases outside the gene matches: 10. The germline CDR1 and CDR2 sequences are SQVTM and ANQGSEA. This CDR3 spans 15 amino acids. CDR3 coding DNA: TGCAGCGTCTACGGGACAGGGGGTCGCAGCTATGGCTACACCTTC. It is translated as CSVYGTGGRSYGYTF.

The J gene is TRBJ2-1, the V gene TRBV6-6; no clear D gene. Trimming shortened V by 4 bases and J by 5 bases, and 18 bases separated the two germline ends. Per the germline V gene, CDR1 is MNHNY and CDR2 is SVGAGI (reference sequence). The CDR3 consists of 16 residues. This CDR3 reads CASSLLSVSLDNEQFF. The CDR3 DNA reads TGTGCCAGCAGTTTATTAAGCGTGAGCTTGGACAATGAGCAGTTCTTC.

The chain recombines TRBV29-1 with TRBJ2-7, with TRBD1 identical over 9 bases. Germline V gene lookup returns CDR1 SQVTM and CDR2 ANQGSEA. The CDR3 has 12 residues. V trimming: 6 bases; J trimming: 2 bases; junction bases outside the gene matches: 2. This CDR3 is CSVRTGAYEQYF. For the CDR3, the DNA is TGCAGCGTGCGGACAGGGGCCTACGAGCAGTACTTC.